This T cell receptor (beta chain) was recovered during a study of T cell responses to AZD1222 COVID-19 vaccine. This clone was seen once. Its target is unknown. Study outcomes and limitations: Donors skewed white British and female; clonal diversity was possibly underestimated.

TCRdb's copy holds only in-frame clones and misses some; the assay was immunoSEQ multiplex PCR. The sample consists of about 210,000 clones, less than 95% of them appearing once. Sequences were derived from peripheral blood, sampled 28 days after the second dose of the MenACWY control vaccine. This sequence was found in an adult who received the MenACWY meningococcal vaccine as a control.

CDR3 DNA: TGCGCCAGCAGCTTCTCAACCGGGACTCCGCACTACAATGAGCAGTTCTTC. This codes for CASSFSTGTPHYNEQFF. The chain has TRBV5-1 and TRBJ2-1; perhaps TRBD2 as D (6 bases). The CDR3 runs 17 residues. V was pared by 2 bases and J by 3 bases, with 18 bases between. CDR1 SGHRS and CDR2 YFSETQ come from the germline V gene.